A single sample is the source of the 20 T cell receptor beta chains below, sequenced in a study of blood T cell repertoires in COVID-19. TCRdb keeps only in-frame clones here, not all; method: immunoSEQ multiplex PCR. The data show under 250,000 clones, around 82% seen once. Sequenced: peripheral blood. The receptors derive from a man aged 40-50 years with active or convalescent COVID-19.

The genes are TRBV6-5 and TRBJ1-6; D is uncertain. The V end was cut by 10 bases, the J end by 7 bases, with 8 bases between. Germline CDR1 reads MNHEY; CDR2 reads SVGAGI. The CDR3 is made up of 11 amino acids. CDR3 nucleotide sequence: TGTGCCACCCGCGGAAATTCACCCCTCCACTTT. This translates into CATRGNSPLHF.

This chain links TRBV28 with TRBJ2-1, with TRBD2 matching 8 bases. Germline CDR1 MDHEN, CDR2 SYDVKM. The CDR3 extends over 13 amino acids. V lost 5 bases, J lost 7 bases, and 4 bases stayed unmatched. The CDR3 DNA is TGTGCCAGCAGTAAACTAGCGGAAAATGAGCAGTTCTTC. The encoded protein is CASSKLAENEQFF.

The DNA for the CDR3 is TGCAGCGGTGGACAGGGGGATAACTATGGCTACACCTTC. Translated, it gives CSGGQGDNYGYTF. The chain recombines TRBV29-1 with TRBJ1-2; TRBD1 matches 10 bases. Germline V CDR1 and CDR2: SQVTM, ANQGSEA. Trimming at V came to 7 bases and at J to 1 base, leaving 3 bases not matched to a gene. This CDR3 spans 13 amino acids.

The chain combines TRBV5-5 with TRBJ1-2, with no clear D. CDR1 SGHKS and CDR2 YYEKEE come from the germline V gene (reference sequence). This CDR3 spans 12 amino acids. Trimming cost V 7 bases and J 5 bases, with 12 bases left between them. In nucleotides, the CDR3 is TGTGCCAGCGGTGCCACAGATTATGGCTACACCTTC. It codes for CASGATDYGYTF.

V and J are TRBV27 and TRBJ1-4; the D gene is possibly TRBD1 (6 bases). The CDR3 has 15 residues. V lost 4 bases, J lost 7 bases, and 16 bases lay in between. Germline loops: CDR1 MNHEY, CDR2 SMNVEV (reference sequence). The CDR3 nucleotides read TGTGCCAGCAGTTCTCGGGACACGGTGGGTGAAAAACTGTTTTTT. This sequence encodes CASSSRDTVGEKLFF.

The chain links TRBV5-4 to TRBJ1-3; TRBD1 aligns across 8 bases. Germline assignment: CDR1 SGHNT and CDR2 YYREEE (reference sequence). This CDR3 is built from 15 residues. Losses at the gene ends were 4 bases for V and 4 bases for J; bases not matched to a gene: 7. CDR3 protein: CASSADRGLGNTIYF. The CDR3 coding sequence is TGTGCCAGCAGCGCCGACAGGGGTCTAGGAAACACCATATATTTT. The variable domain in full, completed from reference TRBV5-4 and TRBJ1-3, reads ETGVTQSPTHLIKTRGQQVTLRCSSQSGHNTVSWYQQALGQGPQFIFQYYREEENGRGNFPPRFSGLQFPNYSSELNVNALELDDSALYLCASSADRGLGNTIYFGEGSWLTVV.

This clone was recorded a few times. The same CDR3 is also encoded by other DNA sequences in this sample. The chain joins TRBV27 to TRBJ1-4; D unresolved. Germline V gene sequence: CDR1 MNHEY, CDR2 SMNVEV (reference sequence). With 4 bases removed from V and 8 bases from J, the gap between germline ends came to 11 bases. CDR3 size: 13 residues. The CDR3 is CASSSREGEKLFF. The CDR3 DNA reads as TGTGCCAGCAGTTCCCGGGAGGGAGAAAAACTGTTTTTT.

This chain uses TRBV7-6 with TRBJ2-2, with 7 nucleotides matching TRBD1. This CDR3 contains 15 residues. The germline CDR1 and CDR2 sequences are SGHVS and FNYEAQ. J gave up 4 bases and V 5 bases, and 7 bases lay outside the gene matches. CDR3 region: CASSARQGSTGELFF. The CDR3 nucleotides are TGTGCCAGCAGCGCGCGACAGGGAAGCACCGGGGAGCTGTTTTTT.

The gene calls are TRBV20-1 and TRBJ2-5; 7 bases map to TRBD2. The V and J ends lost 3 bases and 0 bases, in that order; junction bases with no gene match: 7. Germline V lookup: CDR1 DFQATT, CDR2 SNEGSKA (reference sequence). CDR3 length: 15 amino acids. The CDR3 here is CSASTFAGDQETQYF. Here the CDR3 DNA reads TGCAGTGCTAGTACTTTCGCGGGAGACCAAGAGACCCAGTACTTC.

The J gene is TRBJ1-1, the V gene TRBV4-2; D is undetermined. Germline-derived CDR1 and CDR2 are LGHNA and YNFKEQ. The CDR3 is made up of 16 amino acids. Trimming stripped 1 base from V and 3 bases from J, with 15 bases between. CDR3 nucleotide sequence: TGTGCCAGCAGCCAAGCCTCACGGGGTTGGGACACTGAAGCTTTCTTT. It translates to CASSQASRGWDTEAFF.

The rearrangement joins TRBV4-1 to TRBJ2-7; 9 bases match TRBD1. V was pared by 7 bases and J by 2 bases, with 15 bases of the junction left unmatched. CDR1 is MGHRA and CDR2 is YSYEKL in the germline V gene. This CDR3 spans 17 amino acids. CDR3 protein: CASTAKAGTGLTYEQYF. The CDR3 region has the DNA TGCGCCAGCACCGCGAAGGCCGGGACAGGGTTAACCTACGAGCAGTACTTC.

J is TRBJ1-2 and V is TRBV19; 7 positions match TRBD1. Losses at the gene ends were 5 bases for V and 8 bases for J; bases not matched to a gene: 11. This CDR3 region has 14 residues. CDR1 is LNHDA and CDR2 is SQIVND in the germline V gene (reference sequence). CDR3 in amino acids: CASSSYIEQGGYTF. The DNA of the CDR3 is TGTGCCAGTAGTTCATACATAGAACAGGGGGGCTACACCTTC.

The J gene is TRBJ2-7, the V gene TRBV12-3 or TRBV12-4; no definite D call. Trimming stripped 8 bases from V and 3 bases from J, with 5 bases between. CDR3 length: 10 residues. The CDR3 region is CASGDYEQYF. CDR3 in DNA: TGTGCCAGCGGAGACTACGAGCAGTACTTC.

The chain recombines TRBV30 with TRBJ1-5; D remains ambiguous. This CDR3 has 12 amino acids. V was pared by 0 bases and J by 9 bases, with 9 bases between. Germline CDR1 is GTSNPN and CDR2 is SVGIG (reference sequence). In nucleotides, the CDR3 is TGTGCCTGGAGTGTCTCCGAGGGGCCCCAGCATTTT. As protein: CAWSVSEGPQHF.

The chain's CDR3 is CASKFPGQSTPKYF. DNA for the CDR3: TGTGCCAGCAAATTTCCGGGACAATCCACACCCAAGTACTTC. This rearrangement joins TRBV2 to TRBJ2-7, with D possibly TRBD1 on 6 matching bases. The germline V gene has CDR1 SNHLY and CDR2 FYNNEI. This CDR3 has 14 amino acids. V lost 7 bases and J 11 bases, leaving 24 bases between the germline ends.

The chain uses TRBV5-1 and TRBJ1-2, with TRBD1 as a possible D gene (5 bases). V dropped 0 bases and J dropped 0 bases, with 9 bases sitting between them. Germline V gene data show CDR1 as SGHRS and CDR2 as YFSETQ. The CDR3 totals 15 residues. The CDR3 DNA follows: TGCGCCAGCAGCTTGGTCCAGGGCTCTAACTATGGCTACACCTTC. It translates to CASSLVQGSNYGYTF.

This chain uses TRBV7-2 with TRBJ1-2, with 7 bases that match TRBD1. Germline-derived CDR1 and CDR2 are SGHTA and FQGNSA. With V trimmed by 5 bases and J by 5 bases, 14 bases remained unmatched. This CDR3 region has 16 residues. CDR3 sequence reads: CASSAMEGANRYGYTF. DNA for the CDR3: TGTGCCAGCAGCGCAATGGAGGGGGCGAATAGGTATGGCTACACCTTC.

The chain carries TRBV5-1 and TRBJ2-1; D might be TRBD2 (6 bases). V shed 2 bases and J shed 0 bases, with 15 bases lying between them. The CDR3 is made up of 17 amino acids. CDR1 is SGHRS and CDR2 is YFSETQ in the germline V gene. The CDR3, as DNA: TGCGCCAGCAGCTTTGTCGCGGGATGGAGCTCCTACAATGAGCAGTTCTTC. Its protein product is CASSFVAGWSSYNEQFF. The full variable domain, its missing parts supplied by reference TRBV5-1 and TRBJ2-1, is KAGVTQTPRYLIKTRGQQVTLSCSPISGHRSVSWYQQTPGQGLQFLFEYFSETQRNKGNFPGRFSGRQFSNSRSEMNVSTLELGDSALYLCASSFVAGWSSYNEQFFGPGTRLTVL.

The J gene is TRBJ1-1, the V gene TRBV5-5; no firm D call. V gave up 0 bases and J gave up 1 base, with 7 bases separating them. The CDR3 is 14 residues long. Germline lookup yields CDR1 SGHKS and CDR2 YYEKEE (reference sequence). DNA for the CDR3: TGTGCCAGCAGCTTGGTCGCGGGGAACACTGAAGCTTTCTTT. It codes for CASSLVAGNTEAFF.

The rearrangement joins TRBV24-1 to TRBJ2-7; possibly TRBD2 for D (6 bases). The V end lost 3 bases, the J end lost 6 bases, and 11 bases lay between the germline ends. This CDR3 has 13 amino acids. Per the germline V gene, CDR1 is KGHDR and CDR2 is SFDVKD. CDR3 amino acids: CATSDPGLSEQYF. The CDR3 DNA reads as TGTGCCACCAGTGATCCGGGACTCTCCGAGCAGTACTTC.